What follows are 13 T cell receptor beta chains derived from one specimen sequenced in a study. TCRdb re-called the 5' RACE reads through MiXCR, storing one row per CDR3 protein. Of about 55,000 distinct CDR3 sequences listed, more than 20% are singletons. Cells sorted as Tregs were CD4+, CD25+ and CD127-/low. Sequences were obtained from tumor-infiltrating Tregs sorted from the breast tumor. The origin of the receptors is a female donor with breast cancer.

In its sample, this clonotype was seen many times. V is TRBV5-1 and J is TRBJ2-5; D possibly corresponds to TRBD1 (5 bases). Trimming took off 7 bases at V and 5 bases at J, with 15 bases between the two ends. Germline CDR1 is SGHRS and CDR2 is YFSETQ. The CDR3 totals 13 residues. The CDR3: CASSARAGETQYF. DNA for the CDR3: TGCGCCAGCTCGGCCAGGGCAGGGGAGACCCAGTACTTC. Using reference TRBV5-1 and TRBJ2-5 for the parts outside the CDR3, the full variable domain is KAGVTQTPRYLIKTRGQQVTLSCSPISGHRSVSWYQQTPGQGLQFLFEYFSETQRNKGNFPGRFSGRQFSNSRSEMNVSTLELGDSALYLCASSARAGETQYFGPGTRLLVL.

This clonotype was detected a few times. The rearrangement joins TRBV7-2 to TRBJ2-6; D remains unclear. In germline, CDR1 is SGHTA, CDR2 FQGNSA. Trimming removed 5 bases from V and 4 bases from J, with 21 bases in between. The CDR3 has 18 amino acids. In nucleotides, the CDR3 is TGTGCCAGCAGCACAGACTTGAGTGGGGTCGCGGGGGCCAACGTCCTGACTTTC. It translates to CASSTDLSGVAGANVLTF.

A remark on this clonotype: Relative to the germline gene, one junction end is altered; a read error may explain this. CDR3 DNA: TGTGCCAGCAGCGACAGTGCAACCAATGAAAAACTGTTTTTT. Amino acid sequence: CASSDSATNEKLFF. The chain couples TRBV28 to TRBJ1-4; perhaps TRBD1 as D (5 bases). This CDR3 is 14 amino acids long. Looked up from germline, CDR1 is MDHEN and CDR2 is SYDVKM.

Concerning this clonotype itself: The junction departs from germline at one end; a sequencing error may be responsible. The chain has TRBV4-2 and TRBJ2-6, with a weak D call TRBD1 (6 bases). Germline CDR1 and CDR2: LGHNA and YNFKEQ. The CDR3 covers 15 residues. The CDR3: CASSQRQAGASVLTF. The CDR3 DNA is TGTGCCAGCAGCCAGAGACAGGCTGGGGCCAGCGTCCTGACTTTC.

This clonotype has a handful of counts. The V and J genes are TRBV10-3 and TRBJ2-5, with TRBD2 matching over 8 bases. CDR3 length: 17 residues. V lost 0 bases, J lost 4 bases, and 10 bases stayed unmatched. Germline V lookup: CDR1 ENHRY, CDR2 SYGVKD. The CDR3 loop is CAISESIAGGRRETQYF. In DNA, the CDR3 is TGTGCCATCAGTGAGTCGATCGCGGGAGGCCGGAGAGAGACCCAGTACTTC.

Of note for this clonotype: The conserved phenylalanine or tryptophan normally closing the CDR3 is absent here, so this likely arose from a read error. The genes are TRBV20-1 and TRBJ2-5; D not certain. V lost 0 bases to trimming and J lost 5 bases, with 10 bases between them. CDR1 and CDR2 (germline): DFQATT, SNEGSKA (reference sequence). This CDR3 has 13 amino acids. The chain's CDR3 is CSARDTVTETQYS. The CDR3 DNA reads TGCAGTGCTAGAGATACAGTTACGGAGACCCAGTACTCC.

This clonotype was recorded many times. The V call is TRBV5-1, the J call TRBJ2-7; D might be TRBD2 (5 bases). Germline values: CDR1 SGHRS, CDR2 YFSETQ. The germline V and J ends were trimmed by 4 bases and 5 bases, with 16 bases remaining between them. The CDR3 spans 14 residues. This chain's CDR3 is CASSILRGRDEQYF. CDR3 nucleotide sequence: TGCGCCAGCAGCATTCTCCGGGGTAGGGACGAGCAGTACTTC.

This clonotype has only one observation. The V gene is TRBV25-1, the J gene TRBJ2-1; possibly TRBD1 for D (6 bases). Trimming left V 7 bases short and J 0 bases short, with 19 bases between. Germline CDR1 is MGHDK and CDR2 is SYGVNS. This CDR3 contains 17 residues. The CDR3 region is CASKTNGGGSSYNEQFF. CDR3 DNA sequence: TGTGCCAGCAAGACTAATGGTGGGGGCAGCTCCTACAATGAGCAGTTCTTC.

This clonotype was detected many times. The chain has TRBV20-1 and TRBJ2-7, with 12 bases fitting TRBD2. The CDR3 runs 16 residues. CDR1 is DFQATT, CDR2 SNEGSKA, per germline (reference sequence). The V segment lost 6 bases and the J segment 2 bases; nucleotides outside the gene matches: 11. CDR3 coding DNA: TGCAGTGCGACAGGGTCGACTAGCGGGAGCCCCTACGAGCAGTACTTC. The encoded protein is CSATGSTSGSPYEQYF.

This clonotype was recorded a few times. The CDR3 loop is CASSLRGSSNYGYTF. The CDR3 coding sequence is TGTGCCAGCAGTTTAAGGGGCAGCTCTAACTATGGCTACACCTTC. This chain links TRBV28 with TRBJ1-2; maybe TRBD1 (5 bases). CDR1 MDHEN and CDR2 SYDVKM come from the germline V gene. This CDR3 spans 15 amino acids. Trimming took off 2 bases at V and 0 bases at J, with 10 bases between the two ends.

The rearrangement joins TRBV7-2 to TRBJ2-7; tentatively, D is TRBD2 (6 bases). The CDR3 spans 14 residues. V lost 5 bases and J 7 bases, leaving 18 bases between the germline ends. From germline, CDR1 is SGHTA and CDR2 FQGNSA. The CDR3 DNA sequence: TGTGCCAGCAGCCCCAGTTGGGGGGAGAGGGAGCAGTACTTC. Translation gives CASSPSWGEREQYF.

As concerns this clonotype: A much more abundant neighbour one base away suggests this may be a read error. This chain connects TRBV6-6 to TRBJ1-4; possible D gene TRBD1, 5 bases. Germline V CDR1 and CDR2: MNHNY, SVGAGI (reference sequence). The CDR3 covers 15 residues. This CDR3 reads CASSYGDSSNEKLSF. DNA of the CDR3: TGTGCCAGCAGTTACGGAGACAGCTCAAATGAAAAACTGTCTTTT.

This clonotype was seen more than once but under ten times. This chain links TRBV29-1 with TRBJ2-7; 8 bases agree with TRBD2. This CDR3 region has 15 residues. CDR1 is SQVTM and CDR2 is ANQGSEA in the germline V gene. V dropped 5 bases and J dropped 0; count of bases not matched to a gene: 9. Here the CDR3 reads CSVSLSGDSSYEQYF. The CDR3 DNA follows: TGCAGCGTTTCCCTTAGCGGGGATAGCTCCTACGAGCAGTACTTC.